One and the same sample provided the 15 T cell receptor beta chains below, sequenced in a study of blood T cell repertoires in COVID-19. The data were produced by immunoSEQ multiplex PCR, yet TCRdb's version contains in-frame clones alone and is incomplete. The data hold under 200,000 clones, with approximately 81% observed a single time. The sample was peripheral blood. These receptors came from a woman aged 50 to 60 with COVID-19, enrolled during active disease.

This clone was observed a single time. Other DNA sequences of this sample code for an identical CDR3. This chain links TRBV30 with TRBJ1-5; D ambiguous. CDR1 and CDR2 (germline): GTSNPN, SVGIG (reference sequence). V was clipped by 0 bases and J by 4 bases, with 7 bases between them. The CDR3 is 13 residues long. The CDR3 region has the DNA TGTGCCTGGAGTGTGACGGGTAATCAGCCCCAGCATTTT. It is translated as CAWSVTGNQPQHF.

The chain uses TRBV28 and TRBJ1-2; TRBD1 aligns across 7 bases. Germline loops: CDR1 MDHEN, CDR2 SYDVKM. The junction had 18 bases not matched to a gene; V was cut back by 6 bases and J by 8 bases. The CDR3 consists of 16 residues. As DNA, the CDR3 is TGTGCCAGCAGACCCTCATCCGGGACAGACGATAAGGGCTACACCTTC. This translates into CASRPSSGTDDKGYTF.

CDR3 DNA: TGTGCCAGCAGCTCCCTGACAGGGGCTGGAAACACCATATATTTT. Protein sequence: CASSSLTGAGNTIYF. V gene TRBV7-9 combines with J gene TRBJ1-3; TRBD1 matches at 8 bases. Germline CDR1 and CDR2: SEHNR and FQNEAQ (reference sequence). Trimming cost V 4 bases and J 2 bases; bases outside gene matches: 4. There are 15 residues in the CDR3.

The chain carries TRBV5-1 and TRBJ2-5; no reliable D call. Germline CDR1 SGHRS, CDR2 YFSETQ. V was pared by 0 bases and J by 1 base, with 10 bases between. The CDR3 is made up of 15 amino acids. Written as DNA, the CDR3 is TGCGCCAGCAGCTTGGCCGAGGCAGTCCAAGAGACCCAGTACTTC. Its translation: CASSLAEAVQETQYF.

V is TRBV6-5 and J is TRBJ1-1; D is possibly TRBD1 (5 bases). CDR3 length: 15 amino acids. The germline gives CDR1 MNHEY, CDR2 SVGAGI. V shed 0 bases and J shed 7 bases, with 15 bases lying between them. CDR3 nucleotides: TGTGCCAGCAGTTACTCGACTGGAAGAAGGGGTGAAGCTTTCTTT. Protein sequence: CASSYSTGRRGEAFF.

This clone occurred once. The chain carries TRBV2 and TRBJ1-2; 10 nucleotides match TRBD1. Germline V CDR1 and CDR2: SNHLY, FYNNEI. The V and J ends lost 6 bases and 7 bases, in that order; junction bases with no gene match: 5. This CDR3 comprises 13 residues. Here the CDR3 DNA reads TGTGCCAGCAGAGGGACAGGGGCAATTGGCTACACCTTC. Translated, it gives CASRGTGAIGYTF.

CDR3 sequence (DNA): TGTGCCACTCTCCGGGACAGGGACACCGGGGAGCTGTTTTTT. It is translated as CATLRDRDTGELFF. The genes are TRBV6-5 and TRBJ2-2, with 9 bases matching TRBD1. Germline assignment: CDR1 MNHEY and CDR2 SVGAGI. This CDR3 is 14 amino acids long. V shed 10 bases, J shed 3 bases, and the junction held 6 bases outside the gene matches.

Notes on this clone: A much larger clone differs by one base, so this may be a read error. The rearrangement links TRBV11-2 to TRBJ2-3, with D hard to call. Trimming stripped 5 bases from V and 3 bases from J, with 12 bases between. The CDR3 has 14 residues. Germline V gene data show CDR1 as SGHAT and CDR2 as FQNNGV. The CDR3 nucleotides are TGTGCCAGCAGCCGCTTGATCGGGACAGATACGCAGTATTTT. Residues: CASSRLIGTDTQYF.

This clone was picked up one time. The chain employs TRBV5-1 and TRBJ1-1, with TRBD1 as a possible D gene (6 bases). V was cut by 4 bases and J by 0 bases, with 7 bases left in between. CDR1 and CDR2 from the germline V gene are SGHRS and YFSETQ. The length of the CDR3 is 13 residues. The CDR3 here is CASSGQMNTEAFF. CDR3 in DNA: TGCGCCAGCAGCGGACAGATGAACACTGAAGCTTTCTTT. Supplemented by reference TRBV5-1 and TRBJ1-1, the full variable domain reads KAGVTQTPRYLIKTRGQQVTLSCSPISGHRSVSWYQQTPGQGLQFLFEYFSETQRNKGNFPGRFSGRQFSNSRSEMNVSTLELGDSALYLCASSGQMNTEAFFGQGTRLTVV.

This clone is a singleton in its sample. The rearrangement links TRBV12-3 or TRBV12-4 to TRBJ2-7; perhaps TRBD1 as D (6 bases). Trimming stripped 5 bases from V and 1 base from J, with 9 bases between. This CDR3 region has 13 residues. In DNA form, the CDR3 reads TGTGCCAGCAGTAGAGGACAGTCCTACGAGCAGTACTTC. It yields the protein CASSRGQSYEQYF.

This clone was seen more than once but under ten times. The chain links TRBV10-1 to TRBJ2-2; 8 bases are a match to TRBD2. Germline lookup yields CDR1 WNHNN and CDR2 SYGVQD (reference sequence). V shed 6 bases and J 7 bases; nucleotides not matched to a gene: 7. CDR3 length: 14 residues. CDR3 loop: CASSRTSSGGELFF. The CDR3 nucleotides are TGCGCCAGCAGCCGGACTAGCAGCGGCGGGGAGCTGTTTTTT.

V and J are TRBV20-1 and TRBJ2-3, with TRBD2 matching 7 bases. J was trimmed by 1 base and V by 3 bases; bases with no gene match: 4. Germline V CDR1 and CDR2: DFQATT, SNEGSKA (reference sequence). The CDR3 length is 14 residues. Here the CDR3 reads CSASSGGGTDTQYF. CDR3 bases: TGCAGTGCTAGTTCTGGGGGGGGCACAGATACGCAGTATTTT.

The rearrangement uses TRBV5-1 and TRBJ1-1; weak D call: TRBD1 (5 bases). Trimming removed 3 bases at V and 1 base at J, with 7 bases between. From germline, CDR1 is SGHRS and CDR2 YFSETQ. CDR3 length: 13 amino acids. The CDR3 here is CASSWGENTEAFF. In DNA, the CDR3 is TGCGCCAGCAGCTGGGGCGAGAACACTGAAGCTTTCTTT. Variable domain in full (rest from reference TRBV5-1 and TRBJ1-1): KAGVTQTPRYLIKTRGQQVTLSCSPISGHRSVSWYQQTPGQGLQFLFEYFSETQRNKGNFPGRFSGRQFSNSRSEMNVSTLELGDSALYLCASSWGENTEAFFGQGTRLTVV.

This clone appeared a single time. This chain links TRBV27 with TRBJ2-3, with a weak D call TRBD2 (7 bases). This CDR3 has 16 residues. Germline CDR1 MNHEY, CDR2 SMNVEV (reference sequence). The V end lost 3 bases, the J end lost 5 bases, and 18 bases lay between the germline ends. CDR3 DNA: TGTGCCAGCAGTTTCCGGGGGGCGCGTCTTAGAGATACGCAGTATTTT. Residues: CASSFRGARLRDTQYF.

The chain links TRBV24-1 to TRBJ2-1, with 7 bases matching TRBD1. Germline CDR1 and CDR2: KGHDR and SFDVKD. The ends lost 4 bases at V and 9 bases at J; junction bases unmatched: 8. This CDR3 has 14 residues. The CDR3 reads CATSDRQGLGEQFF. CDR3 sequence (DNA): TGTGCCACCAGTGACCGACAGGGATTGGGTGAGCAGTTCTTC.